Listed here is a single T cell receptor (beta chain). The target antigen is unknown. These data belong to a study of shared clonotypes between healthy human individuals. Study-wide results and limits: Sampling involved blood alone; tissue repertoires likely differ.

Genomic DNA per cell subset filled all wells of several immunoSEQ plates. Profiling relied on immunoSEQ multiplex PCR, and the TCRdb table lists in-frame clones only, not all of them. The table lists approximately 740,000 clones, under 80% of them singletons. CDR1 is SGHAT and CDR2 is FQNNGV in the germline V gene. CDR3 length: 13 amino acids. Between the trimmed V and J ends, which lost 7 bases and 4 bases, there was a span of 13 bases. The chain uses TRBV11-2 and TRBJ1-1, with D hard to call. The sample was memory CD4+ T cells sorted from blood. Subset reported: CD45RA-negative fraction. The sequence was collected from a woman in her twenties or thirties in good health. Here the CDR3 DNA reads TGTGCCAGCAAGCCGGGTCTCGGCACTGAAGCTTTCTTT. Protein sequence: CASKPGLGTEAFF.